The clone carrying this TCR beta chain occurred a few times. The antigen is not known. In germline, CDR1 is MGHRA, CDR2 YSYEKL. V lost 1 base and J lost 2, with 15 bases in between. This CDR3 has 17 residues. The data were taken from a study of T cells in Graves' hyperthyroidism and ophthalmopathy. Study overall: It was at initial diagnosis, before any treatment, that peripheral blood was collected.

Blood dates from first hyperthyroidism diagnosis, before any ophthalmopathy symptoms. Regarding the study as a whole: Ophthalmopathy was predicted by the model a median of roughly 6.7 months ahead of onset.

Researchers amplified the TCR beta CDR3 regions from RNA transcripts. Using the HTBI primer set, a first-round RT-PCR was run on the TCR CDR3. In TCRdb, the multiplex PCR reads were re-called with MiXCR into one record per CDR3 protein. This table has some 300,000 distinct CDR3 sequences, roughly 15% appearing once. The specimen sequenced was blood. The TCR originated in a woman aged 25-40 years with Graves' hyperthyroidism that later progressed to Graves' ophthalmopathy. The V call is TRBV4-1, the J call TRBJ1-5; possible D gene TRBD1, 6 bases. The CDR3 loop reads CASSQAGAGRGNQPQHF. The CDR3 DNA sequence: TGCGCCAGCAGCCAAGCGGGGGCGGGCAGGGGCAATCAGCCCCAGCATTTT.